This TCR beta chain was identified in a study of technical replicates of blood from several donors. The assay was immunoSEQ multiplex PCR, and TCRdb's table has in-frame clones only and misses some. The table lists about 80,000 clones, around 90% of them singletons. The germline V gene has CDR1 SGHNT and CDR2 YENEEA. CDR3 size: 13 residues. The V segment lost 4 bases and the J segment 8 bases; nucleotides outside the gene matches: 4. The sample was T cells isolated from PBMCs. This sequence was found in a human donor in good health. The rearrangement joins TRBV11-3 to TRBJ1-2; 10 bases align to TRBD1. The CDR3 reads CASSSGQGQGYTF. CDR3 in DNA: TGTGCCAGCAGCTCGGGACAGGGGCAGGGCTACACCTTC.